The rows below give T cell receptor beta chains drawn from one sample of a study of shared clonotypes between healthy human individuals. Method: immunoSEQ multiplex PCR; TCRdb's copy keeps in-frame clones and lacks some. The table shows 2 million to 2.5 million clones, with 90% to 97% occurring only once. Sequencing was carried out using naive CD4+ T cells sorted from blood. The receptors derive from a man aged 18 to 30 in good health. Each CDR3 is given with its conserved first and last residue. Fields, in order: CDR3 length, V gene, J gene, D gene, CDR3 protein, CDR3 DNA. A D gene is named only where the DNA matches it firmly.

>16|TRBV10-1|TRBJ2-1|-
CASTQLVRSSYNEQFF
TGCGCCAGCACCCAACTAGTCCGTTCCTCCTACAATGAGCAGTTCTTC
>15|TRBV5-1|TRBJ1-3|-
CASSLAGSGGNTIYF
TGCGCCAGCAGCTTGGCCGGCTCAGGGGGAAACACCATATATTTT
>14|TRBV19|TRBJ2-3|TRBD2
CATGGVSSTDTQYF
TGTGCCACCGGGGGGGTCTCTAGCACAGATACGCAGTATTTT
>15|TRBV5-1|TRBJ1-2|-
CASSPEGNPNYGYTF
TGCGCCAGCAGCCCGGAGGGTAACCCGAACTATGGCTACACCTTC
>14|TRBV6-1|TRBJ1-2|-
CASSFTGLDYGYTF
TGTGCCAGCAGTTTCACAGGGTTGGACTATGGCTACACCTTC
>18|TRBV4-1|TRBJ2-5|TRBD2
CASSQGTSGGAAIETQYF
TGCGCCAGCAGCCAAGGGACTAGCGGGGGGGCGGCGATCGAGACCCAGTACTTC
>14|TRBV9|TRBJ1-2|-
CASSVASRAYGYTF
TGTGCCAGCAGCGTAGCTTCCAGGGCCTATGGCTACACCTTC
>15|TRBV6-5|TRBJ1-1|-
CASSRAGTVNTEAFF
TGTGCCAGCAGTCGCGCCGGGACCGTGAACACTGAAGCTTTCTTT
>15|TRBV21-1|TRBJ1-2|-
CASSGLLGFRYGYTF
TGTGCCAGCAGCGGGTTGTTGGGGTTTCGTTACGGCTACACCTTC
>15|TRBV7-2|TRBJ2-7|TRBD1
CASSFGQGGSYEQYF
TGTGCCAGCAGCTTCGGACAGGGGGGGTCCTACGAGCAGTACTTC
>14|TRBV7-3|TRBJ2-1|-
CASSACGGADEQFF
TGTGCCAGCAGCGCCTGTGGGGGGGCGGATGAGCAGTTCTTC
>16|TRBV11-2|TRBJ2-7|-
CASSLDWPGGLYEQYF
TGTGCCAGCAGCTTAGATTGGCCCGGGGGTCTCTACGAGCAGTACTTC
>17|TRBV5-8|TRBJ1-5|TRBD1
CASSLSTGAYSNQPQHF
TGTGCCAGCAGCTTGTCTACAGGGGCTTATAGCAATCAGCCCCAGCATTTT
>15|TRBV2|TRBJ1-4|-
CASSESGRGGEKLFF
TGTGCCAGCAGTGAGTCTGGCAGGGGCGGTGAAAAACTGTTTTTT
>15|TRBV6-5|TRBJ2-7|-
CASSYSIQGSYEQYF
TGTGCCAGCAGTTACTCGATCCAAGGGTCCTACGAGCAGTACTTC
>15|TRBV30|TRBJ1-6|-
CAWSTTSSYNSPLHF
TGTGCCTGGAGTACCACGAGCTCCTATAATTCACCCCTCCACTTT